The 5 T cell receptor beta chains listed next were all sequenced from one sample in a study of metastatic and nonmetastatic thyroid tumors. Using MiXCR, TCRdb reanalyzed the PCR reads. Of about 70,000 clones in the sample, roughly 18% were seen once. All patients were treatment-naive before thyroid surgery. The sample was blood. Source of these receptors: a female donor with papillary thyroid cancer or a benign thyroid nodule (not recorded which). Some clones in this sample may be carry-over from other donors' samples.

The chain combines TRBV7-6 with TRBJ2-7; 7 bases fit TRBD2. This CDR3 has 14 residues. After removal of 5 bases from V and 0 bases from J, the junction contained 4 bases not matched to a gene. Germline V gives CDR1 SGHVS, CDR2 FNYEAQ. Here the CDR3 DNA reads TGTGCCAGCAGCGCCGGGACTAACTCCTACGAGCAGTACTTC. The encoded protein is CASSAGTNSYEQYF.

This clone was observed many times. The chain is built from TRBV5-1 and TRBJ2-7; D is perhaps TRBD2 (5 bases). The CDR3 is made up of 14 amino acids. Germline V gene data show CDR1 as SGHRS and CDR2 as YFSETQ. Trimming removed 4 bases from V and 0 bases from J, with 11 bases in between. CDR3 sequence reads: CASSPLGSSYEQYF. DNA of the CDR3: TGCGCCAGCAGCCCTCTTGGGAGCTCCTACGAGCAGTACTTC.

In this sample, this clone turned up many times. The CDR3 coding sequence is TGTGCCAGCTCACGGGGGACAGGTGAAGCTTTCTTT. Its translation: CASSRGTGEAFF. The chain combines TRBV18 with TRBJ1-1; 8 positions agree with TRBD1. The CDR3 sequence is 12 residues long. Germline loops: CDR1 KGHSH, CDR2 LQKENI. V dropped 4 bases and J dropped 7; count of bases not matched to a gene: 2.

This chain links TRBV28 with TRBJ1-1; TRBD1 matches 7 bases. From germline, CDR1 is MDHEN and CDR2 SYDVKM. V gave up 7 bases and J gave up 11 bases; unmatched junction bases: 10. CDR3 length: 12 residues. CDR3 nucleotide sequence: TGTGCCAGCATCCCGAGGGGGCGCCACGCTTTCTTT. The encoded protein is CASIPRGRHAFF. The entire variable domain, with the rest obtained from reference TRBV28 and TRBJ1-1, is as follows: DVKVTQSSRYLVKRTGEKVFLECVQDMDHENMFWYRQDPGLGLRLIYFSYDVKMKEKGDIPEGYSVSREKKERFSLILESASTNQTSMYLCASIPRGRHAFFGQGTRLTVV.

This clone has at least ten counts. The rearrangement joins TRBV27 to TRBJ2-7; 9 nucleotides line up with TRBD1. The trim removed 5 bases at V and 4 bases at J, leaving 9 bases unmatched. The CDR3 covers 15 residues. Germline V gene data show CDR1 as MNHEY and CDR2 as SMNVEV (reference sequence). Here the CDR3 DNA reads TGTGCCAGCAGTCCCGGGACAGGGAATGTGTACGAGCAGTACTTC. It translates to CASSPGTGNVYEQYF.